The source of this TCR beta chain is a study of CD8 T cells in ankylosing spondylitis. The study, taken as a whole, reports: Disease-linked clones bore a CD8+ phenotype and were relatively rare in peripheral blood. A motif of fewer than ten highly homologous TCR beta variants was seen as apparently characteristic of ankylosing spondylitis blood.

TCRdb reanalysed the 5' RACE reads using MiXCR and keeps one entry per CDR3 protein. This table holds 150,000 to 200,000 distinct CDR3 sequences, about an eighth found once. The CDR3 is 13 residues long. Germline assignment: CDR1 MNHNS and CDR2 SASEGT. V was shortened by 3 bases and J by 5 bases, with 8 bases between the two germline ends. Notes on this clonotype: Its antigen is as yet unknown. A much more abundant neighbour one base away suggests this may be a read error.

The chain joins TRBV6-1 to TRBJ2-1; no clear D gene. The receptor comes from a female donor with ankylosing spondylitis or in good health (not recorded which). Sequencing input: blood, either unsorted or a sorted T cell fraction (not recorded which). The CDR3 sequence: CASSDWVDNEQFF. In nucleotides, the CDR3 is TGTGCCAGCAGTGATTGGGTGGACAATGAGCAGTTCTTC.